A selection of T cell receptor beta chains follows, all from one sample in a study of CD8+ T cells in alopecia areata. Method: immunoSEQ multiplex PCR; TCRdb's copy keeps in-frame clones and lacks some. Counted here are about 110,000 clones, around 54% occurring once; the ten biggest clones make up approximately 3.1%. Sample: CD4+ T cells sorted from blood, taken at week 24, from a patient treated with tofacitinib. These TCRs come from a human donor with alopecia areata. Both conserved end residues are part of each CDR3. The D gene is left open where the match is weak. The size field is filled for only some rows; it gives once, few, many or a size class.

v_gene,abundance,j_gene,d_gene,CDR3aa,CDR3nt
TRBV5-1,NA,TRBJ2-5,NA,CASSPSAGRETQYF,TGCGCCAGCAGCCCCTCGGCGGGGAGGGAGACCCAGTACTTC
TRBV5-1,few,TRBJ1-6,NA,CASSSGLGSPLHF,TGCGCCAGCAGCTCTGGTCTGGGTTCACCCCTCCACTTT
TRBV29-1,NA,TRBJ2-2,TRBD1,CSAREQGGAAGELFF,TGCAGCGCCCGGGAACAGGGGGGCGCCGCCGGGGAGCTGTTTTTT
TRBV5-1,NA,TRBJ2-3,TRBD1,CASSLGQGPDTQYF,TGCGCCAGCAGCTTAGGACAGGGCCCAGATACGCAGTATTTT
TRBV19,NA,TRBJ1-5,TRBD1,CASSIRQGARPQHF,TGTGCCAGTAGTATAAGACAGGGTGCTCGGCCCCAGCATTTT
TRBV14,NA,TRBJ2-7,NA,CASSQNWGEQYF,TGTGCCAGCAGCCAGAATTGGGGGGAGCAGTACTTC
TRBV4-2,NA,TRBJ2-5,NA,CASSQIEGETQYF,TGTGCCAGCAGCCAAATCGAGGGCGAGACCCAGTACTTC
TRBV25-1,NA,TRBJ2-3,TRBD1,CASSEVDRVTDTQYF,TGTGCCAGCAGTGAAGTAGACAGGGTCACAGATACGCAGTATTTT
TRBV29-1,few,TRBJ1-2,NA,CSVGFGYGYTF,TGCAGCGTTGGCTTTGGCTATGGCTACACCTTC
TRBV7-2,NA,TRBJ2-3,NA,CASSPTSTDTQYF,TGTGCCAGCAGCCCGACTAGCACAGATACGCAGTATTTT
TRBV18,NA,TRBJ2-7,TRBD1,CASSPPSGQAFYEQYF,TGTGCCAGCTCACCACCGTCCGGACAGGCCTTCTACGAGCAGTACTTC
TRBV5-6,NA,TRBJ2-5,NA,CASSLRGGAQETQYF,TGTGCCAGCAGCTTACGCGGAGGCGCCCAAGAGACCCAGTACTTC
TRBV5-1,few,TRBJ1-2,TRBD1,CASSLGTGSDGYTF,TGCGCCAGCAGCTTGGGGACAGGGAGCGATGGCTACACCTTC
TRBV5-6,NA,TRBJ1-6,NA,CASSFSGASSPLHF,TGTGCCAGCAGCTTTTCCGGAGCTAGTTCACCCCTCCACTTT
TRBV29-1,NA,TRBJ2-5,TRBD2,CSVGRLERGGTQETQYF,TGCAGCGTTGGACGCTTGGAGCGCGGGGGGACCCAAGAGACCCAGTACTTC
TRBV9,few,TRBJ1-1,NA,CASSVEGTSNLNTEAFF,TGTGCCAGCAGCGTAGAAGGGACATCTAACTTGAACACTGAAGCTTTCTTT
TRBV29-1,NA,TRBJ2-3,NA,CSVVGTPTDTQYF,TGCAGCGTTGTAGGGACACCCACAGATACGCAGTATTTT
TRBV6-5,few,TRBJ2-3,NA,CASSDGTDTQYF,TGTGCCAGCAGTGACGGCACAGATACGCAGTATTTT
TRBV25-1,NA,TRBJ1-1,TRBD1,CASSADRINTEAFF,TGTGCCAGCAGTGCGGACAGGATAAACACTGAAGCTTTCTTT
TRBV2,NA,TRBJ2-3,TRBD2,CASSEGAGGPDTQYF,TGTGCCAGCAGTGAAGGAGCGGGGGGGCCCGATACGCAGTATTTT
TRBV18,NA,TRBJ2-7,NA,CASSDGSGLAEQYF,TGTGCCAGCTCAGATGGCTCTGGGCTCGCCGAGCAGTACTTC
TRBV6-5,NA,TRBJ2-7,NA,CASRDEAYSYEQYF,TGTGCCAGCAGGGACGAGGCCTACTCCTACGAGCAGTACTTC
TRBV18,NA,TRBJ2-5,NA,CASSSGETQYF,TGTGCCAGCTCATCTGGAGAGACCCAGTACTTC
TRBV5-4,NA,TRBJ1-2,TRBD1,CASSLGDRDYGYTF,TGTGCCAGCAGCTTGGGGGACAGGGACTATGGCTACACCTTC
TRBV7-2,NA,TRBJ2-5,NA,CASTKGDKKKTQYF,TGTGCCAGCACCAAGGGGGACAAGAAAAAGACCCAGTACTTC
TRBV25-1,NA,TRBJ2-2,NA,CASGGGASRAGELFF,TGTGCCAGCGGAGGGGGGGCGAGTCGGGCCGGGGAGCTGTTTTTT
TRBV5-6,NA,TRBJ1-1,NA,CASNLKGGGTEAFF,TGTGCCAGCAACCTGAAGGGGGGAGGCACTGAAGCTTTCTTT